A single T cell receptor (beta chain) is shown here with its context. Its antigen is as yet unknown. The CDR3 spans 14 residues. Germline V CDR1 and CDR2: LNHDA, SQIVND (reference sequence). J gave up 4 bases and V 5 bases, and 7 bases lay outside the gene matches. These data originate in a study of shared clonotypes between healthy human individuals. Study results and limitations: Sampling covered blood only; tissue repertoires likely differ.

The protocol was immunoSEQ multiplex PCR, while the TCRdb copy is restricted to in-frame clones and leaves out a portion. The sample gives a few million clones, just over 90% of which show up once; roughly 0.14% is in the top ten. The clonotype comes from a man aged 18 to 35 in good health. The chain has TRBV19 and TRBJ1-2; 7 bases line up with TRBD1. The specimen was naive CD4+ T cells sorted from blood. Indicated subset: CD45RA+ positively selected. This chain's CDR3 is CASSPTQGTYGYTF. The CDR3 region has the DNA TGTGCCAGTAGTCCGACACAGGGGACCTATGGCTACACCTTC.